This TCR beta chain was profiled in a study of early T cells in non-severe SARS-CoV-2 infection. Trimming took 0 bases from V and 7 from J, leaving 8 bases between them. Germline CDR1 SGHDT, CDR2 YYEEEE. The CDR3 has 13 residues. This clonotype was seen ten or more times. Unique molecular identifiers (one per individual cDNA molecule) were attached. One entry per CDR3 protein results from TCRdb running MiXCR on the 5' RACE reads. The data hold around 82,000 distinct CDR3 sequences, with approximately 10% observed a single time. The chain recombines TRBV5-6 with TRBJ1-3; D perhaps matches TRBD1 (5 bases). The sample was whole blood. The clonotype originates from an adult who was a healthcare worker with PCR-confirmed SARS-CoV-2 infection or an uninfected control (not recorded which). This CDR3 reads CASSLGQGNTIYF. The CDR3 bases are TGTGCCAGCAGCTTGGGCCAGGGCAACACCATATATTTT.